This T cell receptor (beta chain) comes out of a study of CD8 T cells in Susac syndrome. V was shortened by 6 bases and J by 0 bases, with 17 bases between the two germline ends. This CDR3 contains 16 residues. Germline V gene data show CDR1 as MNHNS and CDR2 as SASEGT. Reverse transcription of roughly 0.45 to 1 ug RNA was performed with random hexamers. One entry per CDR3 protein, called by TCRdb with MiXCR from the immunoSEQ multiplex PCR reads. Here the sample spans around 80,000 distinct CDR3 sequences, roughly 90% being singletons. The chain uses TRBV6-1 and TRBJ1-1, with D unclear. This receptor was obtained from a human donor with multiple sclerosis. Sequenced input: CD8+ T cells from PBMCs. The CDR3: CASRTTLGNMNTEAFF. CDR3 coding DNA: TGTGCCAGCAGGACGACGCTCGGCAACATGAACACTGAAGCTTTCTTT.